These T cell receptor beta chains were read from a single sample in a study of Ad26.COV2.S vaccination and SARS-CoV-2 variants. Assay: immunoSEQ multiplex PCR; the TCRdb copy retains only in-frame clones and omits some. The sample consists of about 680,000 clones, about 89% of them appearing once. The sample consisted of peripheral blood, taken in a trial of Ad26.COV2.S vaccine versus placebo. Every receptor here comes from a person between 18 and 60 years old who received the Ad26.COV2.S COVID-19 vaccine or a placebo. CDR3s include the opening cysteine and the closing phenylalanine or tryptophan. A D gene is named only where the DNA matches it firmly.

-	TRBJ1-6	TRBV19	TGTGCCAGTAATGACGCTACATCCTCATCACCCCTCCACTTT	CASNDATSSSPLHF
-	TRBJ1-1	TRBV2	TGTGCCAGCAGTCTGGACAGAGGCGGGGGAGCTTTCTTT	CASSLDRGGGAFF
-	TRBJ2-1	TRBV7-2	TGTGCCAGCAGCTCCCGCAACGCGGGAAGCTCCTACAATGAGCAGTTCTTC	CASSSRNAGSSYNEQFF
TRBD1	TRBJ1-1	TRBV6-2/TRBV6-3	TGTGCCAGCAGTCCCCGGGACAGGGCAGAGAACACTGAAGCTTTCTTT	CASSPRDRAENTEAFF
-	TRBJ2-7	TRBV19	TGTGCCAGTAGTATAAGGGGGACATCCTCCTACGAGCAGTACTTC	CASSIRGTSSYEQYF
-	TRBJ1-2	TRBV7-9	TGTGCCAGCAGCCCATACTATTACAGGGCCTCCGGGGGCTACACCTTC	CASSPYYYRASGGYTF
-	TRBJ2-5	TRBV9	TGTGCCAGCAGCGTAGATCCCACGAAGACCCAGTACTTC	CASSVDPTKTQYF
-	TRBJ2-7	TRBV6-5	TGTGCCAGCAGCCTTATGTACGAGCAGTACTTC	CASSLMYEQYF
TRBD1	TRBJ1-1	TRBV27	TGTGCCAGCAGTCCCTGGACAGGGGGAGGTAAGATGGATGAAGCTTTCTTT	CASSPWTGGGKMDEAFF
-	TRBJ2-4	TRBV19	TGTGCCAGTAGTAGCTACAGGGAATCAGACATTCAGTACTTC	CASSSYRESDIQYF